One sample yielded the 4 T cell receptor beta chains listed below, sequenced in a study of blood T cells in healthy people across ages. A J-beta primer mix and a sample-barcoded 5' primer were used in a second PCR of about 7 to 12 cycles. TCRdb passed the 5' RACE reads through MiXCR, listing each CDR3 protein once. Among around 970,000 distinct CDR3 sequences listed, roughly half were seen once. The material sequenced was blood. The receptor source for this set is a woman aged 55 to 70 in good health.

This clonotype was observed once. The genes are TRBV4-3 and TRBJ2-1, with D hard to call. Trimming stripped 1 base from V and 4 bases from J, with 5 bases between. From germline, CDR1 is LGHNA and CDR2 YSLEER. This CDR3 is 13 amino acids long. The CDR3 DNA sequence: TGCGCCAGCAGCCAAGTCTTTTACAATGAGCAGTTCTTC. It encodes CASSQVFYNEQFF.

The chain employs TRBV28 and TRBJ2-5; the D gene is possibly TRBD2 (5 bases). Germline loops: CDR1 MDHEN, CDR2 SYDVKM. The CDR3 loop spans 13 amino acids. V shed 5 bases and J shed 3 bases, with 10 bases lying between them. The CDR3 loop reads CASSNMGEETQYF. The CDR3 region has the DNA TGTGCCAGCAGTAATATGGGAGAAGAGACCCAGTACTTC.

The CDR3: CAWSVLGDTRGTQFF. The CDR3 DNA sequence: TGTGCCTGGAGTGTACTCGGAGACACCCGAGGGACCCAGTTCTTC. This chain links TRBV30 with TRBJ2-1; perhaps D is TRBD1 or TRBD2 (5 bases each). CDR1 and CDR2 (germline): GTSNPN, SVGIG (reference sequence). The CDR3 totals 15 residues. The V end lost 0 bases, the J end lost 13 bases, and 22 bases lay between the germline ends.

Only one count was recorded for this clonotype. The V call is TRBV12-3 or TRBV12-4, the J call TRBJ1-5; TRBD1 is a possible D gene (5 bases). V lost 8 bases and J 7 bases, leaving 12 bases between the germline ends. The CDR3 has 12 amino acids. CDR3 DNA sequence: TGTGCCAGCCGCCGGGGGATCCAGCCCCAGCATTTT. Translated, it gives CASRRGIQPQHF.